These 3 T cell receptor beta chains originate from one sample sequenced in a study of T cells in Graves' hyperthyroidism and ophthalmopathy. Amplification targeted TCR beta CDR3 regions from RNA transcripts. A first-round RT-PCR of the TCR CDR3 used the HTBI primer set. Using its own MiXCR run on the multiplex PCR reads, TCRdb lists one record per CDR3 protein. The sample has 360,000 or so distinct CDR3 sequences, approximately 19% seen once. Sequencing used blood. These receptors all stem from a woman aged 18-29 years with Graves' hyperthyroidism.

CDR3 sequence reads: CASAATGAGGSYEQYF. The CDR3 DNA reads TGTGCCAGCGCGGCTACGGGAGCGGGGGGATCTTACGAGCAGTACTTC. The V gene is TRBV6-1, the J gene TRBJ2-7; 9 bases line up with TRBD2. Germline assignment: CDR1 MNHNS and CDR2 SASEGT. Germline trimming cut 8 bases from V and 4 bases from J; bases unmatched to any gene: 15. This CDR3 spans 16 amino acids.

This clonotype occurred many times. J is TRBJ1-1 and V is TRBV28; unclear D gene. CDR1 MDHEN and CDR2 SYDVKM come from the germline V gene. Deletions cut 7 bases from V and 5 bases from J, with 8 bases between. The CDR3 totals 11 residues. DNA of the CDR3: TGTGCCAGCACCTCTACTACTGAAGCTTTCTTT. It translates to CASTSTTEAFF. Variable domain in full (rest from reference TRBV28 and TRBJ1-1): DVKVTQSSRYLVKRTGEKVFLECVQDMDHENMFWYRQDPGLGLRLIYFSYDVKMKEKGDIPEGYSVSREKKERFSLILESASTNQTSMYLCASTSTTEAFFGQGTRLTVV.

This clonotype was detected many times. The chain has TRBV5-1 and TRBJ2-7, with TRBD2 matching 9 bases. Germline assignment: CDR1 SGHRS and CDR2 YFSETQ. This CDR3 is 15 amino acids long. The trim removed 1 base at V and 6 bases at J, leaving 8 bases unmatched. The chain's CDR3 is CASSLSGGGAGEQYF. The CDR3 DNA reads as TGCGCCAGCAGCTTGTCAGGCGGGGGGGCAGGCGAGCAGTACTTC.